A single sample is the source of the 6 T cell receptor beta chains below, sequenced in a study of blood T cell repertoires in COVID-19. Measured with immunoSEQ multiplex PCR; TCRdb has only the in-frame clones, and not every one. The sample consists of fewer than 65,000 clones, about 90% of them appearing once. The source material was peripheral blood. These receptors were taken from a human donor with acute or convalescent COVID-19. The donor label of this sample is uncertain.

V and J are TRBV5-6 and TRBJ1-1, with a weak D call TRBD1 (6 bases). Germline V gene lookup returns CDR1 SGHDT and CDR2 YYEEEE. This CDR3 is built from 16 residues. V was clipped by 4 bases and J by 0 bases, with 16 bases between them. This CDR3 reads CASSPKTGRMNTEAFF. CDR3 bases: TGTGCCAGCAGCCCGAAGACAGGACGCATGAACACTGAAGCTTTCTTT.

In its sample, this clone was seen once. The chain is built from TRBV21-1 and TRBJ1-4. TRBV21-1 is reported as a pseudogene. The CDR3 runs 16 residues. The CDR3 DNA sequence: TGTGCCAGCAGCCCTCGGTGGGCCGGGATAAATGAAAAACTGTTTTTT. Its translation is CASSPRWAGINEKLFF.

The chain carries TRBV30 and TRBJ1-1; TRBD1 might be the D (5 bases). The length of the CDR3 is 15 residues. Per germline, CDR1 GTSNPN and CDR2 SVGIG (reference sequence). Trimming stripped 1 base from V and 7 bases from J, with 19 bases between. CDR3 amino acids: CAWSGQLQAGGEAFF. In DNA form, the CDR3 reads TGTGCCTGGAGTGGCCAATTACAGGCGGGGGGTGAAGCTTTCTTT. The whole variable domain, filled in from reference TRBV30 and TRBJ1-1, reads SQTIHQWPATLVQPVGSPLSLECTVEGTSNPNLYWYRQAAGRGLQLLFYSVGIGQISSEVPQNLSASRPQDRQFILSSKKLLLSDSGFYLCAWSGQLQAGGEAFFGQGTRLTVV.

A word on this clone: The junction does not match germline at one end; this may be a read error. V usage is TRBV19 and J usage is TRBJ2-3; TRBD1 matches at 7 bases. CDR3 length: 15 residues. The germline gives CDR1 LNHDA, CDR2 SQIVND (reference sequence). The CDR3 DNA sequence: TGTGCCAGTAGTCTAGAGACAGGGTATACAGATACGCAGTATTTT. Translation gives CASSLETGYTDTQYF.

In its sample, this clone was seen once. The rearrangement joins TRBV30 to TRBJ2-5; TRBD2 matches at 11 bases. Germline CDR1 is GTSNPN and CDR2 is SVGIG (reference sequence). The CDR3 loop spans 15 amino acids. V shed 2 bases, J shed 2 bases, and the junction held 4 bases outside the gene matches. CDR3 bases: TGTGCCTGGAGTCCCGGGACTAGCGGACAAGAGACCCAGTACTTC. Its protein is CAWSPGTSGQETQYF.

CDR3 in DNA: TGTGCCAGCAGCCCGGACAGGGTAAATAATTCACCCCTCCACTTT. Its protein is CASSPDRVNNSPLHF. The chain carries TRBV2 and TRBJ1-6, with 8 bases matching TRBD1. The length of the CDR3 is 15 residues. The junction had 6 bases not matched to a gene; V was cut back by 6 bases and J by 5 bases. Germline loops: CDR1 SNHLY, CDR2 FYNNEI.